This T cell receptor (beta chain) emerged from a study of T cell responses to AZD1222 COVID-19 vaccine. Whole-study results and caveats: AZD1222 recipients seropositive at baseline numbered only 5 or 6. The study found vaccine-associated CD4 TCRs spanning spike, dominant at 160-218 and 743-854. No day 14 peak samples; only post-peak repertoires were characterized. The donors showed a predominance of white British ancestry and of females, with possible underestimation of clonal diversity.

Note on this clone: Its target is unknown.

The repertoire was sequenced with immunoSEQ multiplex PCR; TCRdb's copy has only in-frame clones and lacks some. The data contain under 150,000 clones, approximately 90% of them singletons. Sequences were derived from peripheral blood, sampled 28 days after the second AZD1222 dose. The receptor comes from an adult who received the AZD1222 COVID-19 vaccine.

The CDR3 spells CASSDQGLNSGNTIYF. In nucleotides, the CDR3 is TGTGCCAGTAGTGACCAGGGACTCAACTCTGGAAACACCATATATTTT. V and J are TRBV19 and TRBJ1-3; TRBD1 is a possible D gene (5 bases). CDR3 length equals 16 residues. The V end lost 5 bases, the J end lost 0 bases, and 14 bases lay between the germline ends. Per the germline V gene, CDR1 is LNHDA and CDR2 is SQIVND (reference sequence). The full variable domain, completed using reference TRBV19 and TRBJ1-3, is DGGITQSPKYLFRKEGQNVTLSCEQNLNHDAMYWYRQDPGQGLRLIYYSQIVNDFQKGDIAEGYSVSREKKESFPLTVTSAQKNPTAFYLCASSDQGLNSGNTIYFGEGSWLTVV.